This is a list of T cell receptor beta chains from one sample in a study of CD8 T cells in Susac syndrome. TCRdb itself ran the immunoSEQ multiplex PCR reads through MiXCR, one entry per CDR3 protein. The profile shows approximately 180,000 distinct CDR3 sequences, around 95% of them singletons. The sequenced sample was CD4+ T cells from PBMCs. The receptors were sampled from a human donor with multiple sclerosis. Each CDR3 is given with its conserved first and last residue. D genes are given only for firm matches.

CDR3 length	D gene	V gene	J gene	CDR3 DNA	CDR3 protein
13	NA	TRBV15	TRBJ1-1	TGTGCCACCAGCAGAGGACAAAACACTGAAGCTTTCTTT	CATSRGQNTEAFF
12	NA	TRBV3-1	TRBJ1-3	TGTGCCGTGGGTGGATCTGGAAACACCATATATTTT	CAVGGSGNTIYF
13	TRBD1	TRBV29-1	TRBJ2-7	TGCAGCGTTGGGACAGGGGGTACCAACGAGCAGTACTTC	CSVGTGGTNEQYF
16	TRBD1	TRBV28	TRBJ1-2	TGTGCCAGCGAACAGGGACAGGGACTAACTAACTATGGCTACACCTTC	CASEQGQGLTNYGYTF
13	NA	TRBV2	TRBJ2-1	TGTGCCAGCAGAATTACAGGGACCCATGAGCAGTTCTTC	CASRITGTHEQFF
15	NA	TRBV15	TRBJ1-5	TGTGCCACCAGCAGAGAGCGACAGGTCAATCAGCCCCAGCATTTT	CATSRERQVNQPQHF
11	NA	TRBV29-1	TRBJ2-1	TGCAGCGGCTCAGGGCGCAATGAGCAGTTCTTC	CSGSGRNEQFF
19	NA	TRBV20-1	TRBJ1-2	TGCAGTGCTAGAGCACGAAACGATCGAGGGGCAGCGGCTAACTATGGCTACACCTTC	CSARARNDRGAAANYGYTF
13	TRBD2	TRBV20-1	TRBJ2-1	TGCAGTGCTGGACTAGCGGCCTACAATGAGCAGTTCTTC	CSAGLAAYNEQFF
15	TRBD1	TRBV30	TRBJ1-1	TGTGCCTGGAGTCATTGGACAGGGCGGCTTACTGAAGCTTTCTTT	CAWSHWTGRLTEAFF
16	NA	TRBV6-1	TRBJ1-6	TGTGCCAGCAGGCCCCGGGGCGTTAACTATAATTCACCCCTCCACTTT	CASRPRGVNYNSPLHF